This entry concerns a single TCR beta chain. Antigen specificity is unknown. The length of the CDR3 is 18 residues. The J segment lost 1 base and the V segment lost 6 bases, leaving 8 bases of the junction unmatched. The germline V gene has CDR1 LNHDA and CDR2 SQIVND (reference sequence). This record belongs to a study of vaccination and CD4 T cells after COVID-19. Overall study: Median time from second vaccine dose to sampling was about 70 days (14 to 241).

Sequenced with the Oncomine TCR Beta short-read assay was DNA taken from cultured CD4+ T cells. Genomic DNA was drawn out of CD4+ T cells grown in culture. From the PCR reads, TCRdb called clonotypes with MiXCR, one entry per CDR3 protein. The sample includes about 23,000 distinct CDR3 sequences, 58% seen only once; the top ten take around 2.8%. The sample's treatment: approximately nine-day PBMC culture with coronavirus spike peptide pools or control peptides (ViraFEST assay). This receptor was taken from a human donor who had recovered from COVID-19. This sequence joins TRBV19 and TRBJ2-5, with TRBD2 matching over 16 bases. Material: CD4+ T cells from blood, cultured in vitro. This CDR3 is CASRGLAGGPMGQETQYF. The CDR3 bases are TGTGCCAGTAGGGGACTAGCGGGGGGGCCGATGGGCCAAGAGACCCAGTACTTC. Combining the CDR3 with reference TRBV19 and TRBJ2-5 gives the whole variable domain DGGITQSPKYLFRKEGQNVTLSCEQNLNHDAMYWYRQDPGQGLRLIYYSQIVNDFQKGDIAEGYSVSREKKESFPLTVTSAQKNPTAFYLCASRGLAGGPMGQETQYFGPGTRLLVL.